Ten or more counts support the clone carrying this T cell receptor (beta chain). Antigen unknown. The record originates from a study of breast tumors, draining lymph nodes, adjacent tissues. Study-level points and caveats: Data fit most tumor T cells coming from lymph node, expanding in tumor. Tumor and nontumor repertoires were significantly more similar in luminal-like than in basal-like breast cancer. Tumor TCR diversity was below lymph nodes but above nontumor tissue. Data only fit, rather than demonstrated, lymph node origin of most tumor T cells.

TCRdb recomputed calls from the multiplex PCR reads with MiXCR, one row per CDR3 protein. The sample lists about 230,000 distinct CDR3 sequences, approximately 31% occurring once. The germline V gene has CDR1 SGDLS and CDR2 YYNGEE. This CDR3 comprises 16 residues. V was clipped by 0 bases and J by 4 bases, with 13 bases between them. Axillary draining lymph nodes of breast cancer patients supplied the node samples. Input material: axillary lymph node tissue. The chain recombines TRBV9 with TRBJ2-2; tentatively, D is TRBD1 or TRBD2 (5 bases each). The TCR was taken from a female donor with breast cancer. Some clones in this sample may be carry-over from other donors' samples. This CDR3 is CASSVEGPRGTGELFF. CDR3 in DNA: TGTGCCAGCAGCGTAGAAGGACCGAGGGGCACCGGGGAGCTGTTTTTT.